This TCR beta chain stems from a study of CD8 T cells in Susac syndrome. Germline CDR1 SEHNR, CDR2 FQNEAQ (reference sequence). This CDR3 contains 15 residues. Unmatched junction bases numbered 8, after V lost 5 bases and J lost 7 bases. With random hexamers, reverse transcription was performed on roughly 0.5 to 1 ug of RNA. The immunoSEQ assay covered 54 Vbeta and 13 Jbeta segments for CDR3. TCRdb redid the calling of the immunoSEQ multiplex PCR reads with MiXCR, one entry per CDR3 protein. The sample has approximately 170,000 distinct CDR3 sequences; 93% are singletons. The TCR sequence derives from a human donor in good health. The chain carries TRBV7-9 and TRBJ1-6; 7 nucleotides line up with TRBD1. Sequencing used CD4+ T cells from PBMCs. The CDR3 sequence is CASSLGTVRNSPLHF. CDR3 in DNA: TGTGCCAGCAGCCTTGGGACAGTTCGAAATTCACCCCTCCACTTT.